This TCR beta chain was sequenced for a study of T cell responses to AZD1222 COVID-19 vaccine. The study pooled second doses at about 4 or about 12 weeks. Of note for this clone: Its antigen remains unidentified.

General study findings and limits: Spike-wide vaccine-associated CD4 TCRs dominated at 160-218 and 743-854. The donor cohort was predominantly white British with a female majority, and clonal diversity may have been underestimated. At baseline, seropositivity was found in only a handful of AZD1222 recipients.

The data were produced by immunoSEQ multiplex PCR, yet TCRdb's version contains in-frame clones alone and is incomplete. The data contain around 160,000 clones, 92% of them singletons. Sequencing used peripheral blood, obtained 28 days after the second AZD1222 dose. The receptor's source is an adult who received the AZD1222 COVID-19 vaccine.

The CDR3 here is CASIPPTLQETQYF. CDR3 in DNA: TGTGCCAGCATTCCCCCGACGCTCCAAGAGACCCAGTACTTC. This rearrangement joins TRBV2 to TRBJ2-5; D uncertain. Trimming shortened V by 7 bases and J by 1 base, and 13 bases separated the two germline ends. Germline V gives CDR1 SNHLY, CDR2 FYNNEI. CDR3 length: 14 residues.